This TCR beta chain was retrieved from a study of shared clonotypes between healthy human individuals. Study as a whole: Per donor, three plates held CD4 naive cells, three held CD4 memory, two held CD8 naive and one held CD8 memory.

Germline V lookup: CDR1 KGHSH, CDR2 LQKENI. The CDR3 covers 16 residues. With 0 bases clipped from V and 2 bases from J, the junction kept 7 bases outside the gene matches. About this clone: Its antigen is not identified.

Naive-designated CD8 cells lacked CD45RO, were positively enriched for CCR7, and omitted terminally differentiated effector memory CD45RA+ cells. Original data processing: As immunoSEQ supplied junction-only sequences (without quality scores), filtering differed. Clones were read by immunoSEQ multiplex PCR, and TCRdb kept only the in-frame ones, dropping some. V, J and clone size reflect that table, while D and trimming were determined from the DNA. The table shows 800,000 or so clones, with just over 95% occurring only once. Study conclusions and caveats: Some naive CD4 clonotypes, roughly 5%, turned up in common across four donors. In general, naive subsets displayed greater estimated richness than memory subsets did.

V is TRBV18 and J is TRBJ2-7, with TRBD1 matching 7 bases. The origin of this receptor is a man aged 25 to 40 in good health. The sequenced sample consisted of naive CD8+ T cells sorted from blood. The CDR3 spells CASSPPQTGLPYEQYF. For the CDR3, the DNA is TGTGCCAGCTCACCACCCCAGACAGGGCTGCCCTACGAGCAGTACTTC.